This T cell receptor beta chain was observed in a study of cytomegalovirus exposure and HLA in healthy donors (dated by TCRdb to 2015 to 2018). In terms of the full investigation: In an earlier analysis of roughly 590 of the donors, about 270 Gb of sequence data and 117 million unique TCR beta sequences from about 180 million T cells were reported. An early release covering around 630 HLA-typed donors comprised approximately 290 gigabases of sequencing data and tens of millions of unique TCR sequences. Of the approximately 400 genotyped donors, 65% to 90% were placed in the genetic ancestry cluster associated with self-reported Caucasian donors. The aim of the study was to test whether cataloging public T cell receptors could identify signatures of past pathogen exposure. Using immunosequencing, the study profiled T cell repertoires from fewer than 850 subjects and related those repertoires to cytomegalovirus serostatus. Besides the first cohort of around 670 subjects, a separate validation cohort made up of over 100 different subjects was used. The study combined high-throughput TCR immunosequencing, statistical association of individual TCRs with disease status, and machine learning to predict cytomegalovirus infection status. A later analysis re-analyzed previously published TCR beta repertoires from 666 donors and added high-resolution HLA genotyping to study TCR occurrence patterns. Rather than using new phenotypic data, the later analysis identified candidate immune exposures from TCR beta sequences and from how often those sequences occurred across donors. An earlier analysis of several hundred of the donors applied high-throughput TCR beta sequencing to assess whether each TCR beta V gene segment acted as functional or pseudogenic. Alongside the repertoire data, information on donor age, sex, ethnicity and CMV serostatus was compiled. A later genetic analysis took genome-wide SNP genotypes for about 55% of the 666 donors and used that subset as a discovery cohort. All discovery cohort repertoires had been generated using a single sequencing platform. Class I and class II HLA loci were covered by the typing at four-digit resolution. Typing coverage varied by locus: roughly 620-640 donors for A, B, C, DRB1 and DQB1; more than 500 for DQA1; more than 600 for DPA1; roughly 450 for DPB1. Four or five DR-DQ haplotypes were handled as single units for association and clustering, since linkage in the cohort was strong. On average, 235,054 unique TCR beta nucleotide sequences were sequenced per donor among 350 to 400 genotyped donors of the cohort, with roughly 19% of those sequences being non-productive. Overall study results and their limits: A cluster of highly shared sequence variants was judged likely to be a technical artifact of the sequencing pipeline. A later genetic analysis associated a missense DCLRE1C variant with V-gene and J-gene trimming of TCR beta chains, and an independent cohort replicated the association. Sequencing depth was assumed to be roughly uniform across donors in the presence/absence analyses, though that assumption may not hold. Compared with equally common non-associated chains, HLA-associated TCR beta chains in a later analysis were more clonally expanded and had lower generation probabilities. A later analysis associated about 17,000 TCR beta sequences with specific HLA alleles at a false discovery rate of 0.05. Most TCR sequences were observed very rarely across donors, whereas some public TCRs were present in many individuals. In a later analysis, most CMV-associated TCR beta chains were found to appear HLA-restricted, with HLA associations seemingly driven largely by CMV exposure. In both the original and validation cohorts, the classifier was reported to diagnose cytomegalovirus status with high specificity and sensitivity. Broadly in line with IMGT annotations, most TCR beta V segments showed up in productive rearrangements about 90% or about 30% of the time in an earlier analysis of under 700 of the donors. In the study, approximately 160 TCR beta chains were listed as associated with cytomegalovirus. Linkage disequilibrium might explain the correlated functional status among segregating V segments, but an unknown experimental factor could not be excluded. About 17 rarely observed V segments, including chromosome 9 orphons, were excluded from the earlier analysis of 550 to 700 of the donors because counts were too low. The authors suggested that the approach could potentially be extended to other disease states and immunological phenotypes. Because some donors lacked HLA typing at each locus, the association tests relied only on the typed subset. Some IMGT-functional V segments, including TRBV6-2 and TRBV6-3, could not be distinguished by the 87-base-pair reads and were therefore excluded. Assigning TCR associations to individual alleles was difficult when HLA alleles, especially DR and DQ, strongly co-occurred. In a later genetic analysis, fewer N-insertions in productive TCRs were reported among donors in an Asian-associated ancestry cluster than the roughly 700-donor mean. A further reported finding was that TCR beta sequences accurately predicted the HLA-A and HLA-B alleles for most subjects in the first cohort. A later analysis reported that several top co-occurrence clusters appeared linked to parvovirus B19, influenza, CMV and Epstein-Barr virus. A later analysis found that TCR association rates varied across HLA loci, with DRB1 alleles showing the most associated TCRs and HLA-C alleles the fewest. Immune exposure information for the cohort was limited to CMV serostatus. The cohort was sequenced for TCR beta chains only, and without alpha or paired-chain data the features that could be detected were limited. In vitro tests confirmed that three of the cytomegalovirus-associated TCR beta chains recognize cytomegalovirus antigens.

Per the germline V gene, SGHVS is the CDR1 and FNYEAQ is the CDR2. V is pared back by 1 base and J by 3 bases, with 21 bases lying between the germline termini. From the cysteine up to the phenylalanine, the CDR3 has a length of 18 residues. The retained sequence is limited to the CDR3, 54 bases, with the frame set at the first base. The library was made by the immunoSEQ multiplex PCR assay. For the multiplex PCR, a mixture combining 60 forward primers for TCR Vbeta segments and 13 reverse primers for TCR Jbeta segments was used. The CDR3 region of rearranged TCR beta genes was amplified from genomic DNA with a multiplex PCR assay. Amplified TCR beta libraries were sequenced as 87-base-pair reads on the Illumina HiSeq System. Per the authors' processing: A later analysis tallied 75 million to 95 million unique TCR beta chains across the 666 repertoires, and about 12 million of those chains were shared by two or more donors. Raw reads were error-corrected and collapsed into unique sequences with a nearest-neighbor algorithm that merged closely related sequences to remove PCR and sequencing errors. V, D and J gene segments were assigned by aligning CDR3 sequences to IMGT reference sequences. For a sequence to be retained, at least a six-nucleotide match to both a V gene segment and a J gene segment was required. Rearrangements were classified as productive when the CDR3 lacked stop codons and remained in frame with V and J, and all other rearrangements were classified as non-productive. Following IMGT convention, CDR3 was defined as the stretch from the second conserved V-encoded cysteine up to the conserved J-encoded phenylalanine. Sequences without an unambiguous match to a single V gene segment were excluded from the earlier analysis of about 600 of the donors. An earlier analysis of fewer than 750 of the donors classified V segments as functional when productive rearrangements were above 56.7% and as segregating when the standard deviation between donors was above 5%. To diagnose cytomegalovirus status from the catalog of TCR beta chain sequences, a statistical classification framework was built. A later analysis assigned V and J genes by comparing TCR nucleotide sequences with IMGT/GENE-DB human TR gene sequences. A later analysis assigned CDR3 sequences and most-parsimonious VDJ recombination scenarios with the TCRdist pipeline. A later analysis defined each TCR beta chain by its CDR3 amino acid sequence plus V-gene family, and excluded reads lacking a unique V-gene family. A later analysis removed 600 or so highly shared, low-generation-probability nucleotide sequences to deal with suspected cross-contamination and a sequencing artifact. In a later analysis, a clonal expansion index was calculated for each public chain from normalized within-repertoire ranks of inferred template counts. Generation probabilities in a later analysis came from a VDJ recombination model fitted to out-of-frame rearrangements, and those results were checked against IGoR. A later analysis scored TCR-TCR, TCR-HLA and TCR-CMV co-occurrence with hypergeometric tests, applying a repertoire-size bias correction to TCR pairs. To estimate false discovery rates, a later analysis permuted the HLA or CMV assignments 20 times. In a later analysis, co-occurring TCRs were grouped using DBSCAN, and TCRdist sequence similarity was added for clustering within HLA-allele-positive subsets. Repertoires with fewer than 30,000 or more than 120,000 public chains were left out of co-occurrence clustering, as were a few repertoires with anomalous nucleotide sharing. In its TCRdb copy, this immuneACCESS table keeps in-frame sequences only and misses some clones. Where compared with another copy, unresolved V genes explain less than half of these, and the others have no known cause. From that table come the V and J calls and clone size; the DNA was used to work out D and trimming. This sample has approximately 150,000 clones in its table, and 55% to 80% of those were observed once. The top ten clonotypes cover around 4% of the sample.

In regard to this clone: Which antigen it targets is not known. The input lacks base qualities; no much larger clone sits a single base away.

The cohort comprised under 700 healthy bone marrow donors. Cohort members were all nominally healthy when sampled, although unrecorded immune exposures were likely present. The donor was CMV seropositive and belonged to the group of around 300 seropositive cohort members. A peripheral blood sample was provided by each donor, and peripheral blood mononuclear cells were used for TCR beta sequencing. The Qiagen DNeasy Blood Extraction Kit was used to extract genomic DNA from the blood cell samples. The sequence derives from a woman younger than 30 in good health and CMV-seropositive. Sequencing was performed on PBMCs. The sequence is built from TRBV7-6 and TRBJ1-1, with the D segment identity uncertain. The CDR3 protein sequence reads: CASSLVRHLGSRDTEAFF. The DNA sequence is TGTGCCAGCAGCTTAGTGCGCCATCTCGGAAGTCGGGACACTGAAGCTTTCTTT.